This T cell receptor (beta chain) was documented in a study of vaccination and CD4 T cells after COVID-19. Documented treatment: roughly 10-day PBMC culture with coronavirus spike peptide pools or control peptides (ViraFEST assay). This CDR3 has 14 amino acids. J lost 0 bases, V lost 8 bases, and 1 base had no gene match. The V gene's germline CDR1 is MNHNS and CDR2 SASEGT. As regards this clonotype: What it binds is not known.

An Oncomine TCR Beta short-read assay was used to sequence the DNA from cultured CD4+ T cells. TCRdb processed the PCR reads anew with MiXCR; each CDR3 protein has one entry. The data contain some 19,000 distinct CDR3 sequences, approximately 37% of them seen just once; the ten biggest clones take up less than 15%. V and J are TRBV6-1 and TRBJ1-6, with 7 nucleotides matching TRBD1. Sequenced: cultured CD4+ T cells from blood. The clonotype comes from a human donor with COVID-19. CDR3 DNA sequence: TGTGCCAGCGGGGACAGCTCCTATAATTCACCCCTCCACTTT. It translates to CASGDSSYNSPLHF.